A selection of T cell receptor beta chains follows, all from one sample in a study of PD-1 blockade in classical Hodgkin lymphoma. Using immunoSEQ multiplex PCR, the repertoire was profiled, and TCRdb retains in-frame clones only, with some absent. The sample gives about 19,000 clones, approximately 84% of which show up once; approximately 6% is in the top ten. The sample here was peripheral blood mononuclear cells (PBMCs), taken at baseline. The receptors originated from a human donor with classical Hodgkin lymphoma. The CDR3 runs from the conserved cysteine through the conserved F or W. Fields, in order: J gene, clone size, V gene, D gene, CDR3 DNA, CDR3 protein. D genes are given only for firm matches. Clone size appears in some rows only: once, few, many, or a class for an expanded clone.

j_call: TRBJ1-1
clone_size: .
v_call: TRBV7-9
d_call: .
cdr3_nt: TGTGCCAGCAGCCTCCAGCCCAGGAACACTGAAGCTTTCTTT
cdr3_aa: CASSLQPRNTEAFF

j_call: TRBJ2-2
clone_size: once
v_call: TRBV7-6
d_call: .
cdr3_nt: TGTGCCGGCCGGGACGGTAACACCGGGGAGCTGTTTTTT
cdr3_aa: CAGRDGNTGELFF

j_call: TRBJ2-7
clone_size: .
v_call: TRBV18
d_call: TRBD1
cdr3_nt: TGTGCCAGCTCACCCCAGGGACAGGGGACCTACGAGCAGTACTTC
cdr3_aa: CASSPQGQGTYEQYF

j_call: TRBJ2-3
clone_size: .
v_call: TRBV10-1
d_call: .
cdr3_nt: TGCGCCAGCAGTGAGTCGACAGACACAGATACGCAGTATTTT
cdr3_aa: CASSESTDTDTQYF

j_call: TRBJ2-1
clone_size: .
v_call: TRBV12-1
d_call: .
cdr3_nt: TGTGCCAGCAGCTTTGCGCAGGCGCGACTAGCGGGGGACCTCTCCTACAATGAGCAGTTCTTC
cdr3_aa: CASSFAQARLAGDLSYNEQFF

j_call: TRBJ2-7
clone_size: .
v_call: TRBV28
d_call: TRBD1
cdr3_nt: TGTGCCAGCGACAGGGGAATAGGCTACGAGCAGTACTTC
cdr3_aa: CASDRGIGYEQYF

j_call: TRBJ1-1
clone_size: few
v_call: TRBV4-1
d_call: .
cdr3_nt: TGCGCCAGCAGCCAAGGATTTGTGGGCAGATTCATGAACACTGAAGCTTTCTTT
cdr3_aa: CASSQGFVGRFMNTEAFF

j_call: TRBJ2-1
clone_size: .
v_call: TRBV25-1
d_call: .
cdr3_nt: TGTGCCGCAGGGGCACGGTACAATGAGCAGTTCTTC
cdr3_aa: CAAGARYNEQFF

j_call: TRBJ2-7
clone_size: .
v_call: TRBV6-4
d_call: .
cdr3_nt: TGTGCCAGGGGGGTACAGGGACAGTACTTC
cdr3_aa: CARGVQGQYF

j_call: TRBJ1-2
clone_size: .
v_call: TRBV5-1
d_call: .
cdr3_nt: TGCGCCAGCAGTGTGGATAACTATGGCTACACCTTC
cdr3_aa: CASSVDNYGYTF

j_call: TRBJ1-6
clone_size: .
v_call: TRBV18
d_call: TRBD1
cdr3_nt: TGTGCCAGCTCTCCGAGGATCAGAGGACAGGCAGGCTCACCCCTCCACTTT
cdr3_aa: CASSPRIRGQAGSPLHF

j_call: TRBJ2-1
clone_size: once
v_call: TRBV29-1
d_call: TRBD1
cdr3_nt: TGCAGCTCGGACAGGGGAGGGAGTGAGCAGTTCTTC
cdr3_aa: CSSDRGGSEQFF

j_call: TRBJ2-7
clone_size: few
v_call: TRBV5-4
d_call: TRBD2
cdr3_nt: TGTGCCAGCAGCTTGGGGGGACTAGCGGGTTACGAGCAGTACTTC
cdr3_aa: CASSLGGLAGYEQYF

j_call: TRBJ2-2
clone_size: .
v_call: TRBV6-5
d_call: TRBD1
cdr3_nt: TGTGCCAGCAGGGGGACAGGGTTTTCCACCGGGGAGCTGTTTTTT
cdr3_aa: CASRGTGFSTGELFF

j_call: TRBJ2-5
clone_size: .
v_call: TRBV2
d_call: .
cdr3_nt: TGTGCCAGCAGTCTACCGGGAGCCCAAGAGACCCAGTACTTC
cdr3_aa: CASSLPGAQETQYF

j_call: TRBJ2-7
clone_size: .
v_call: TRBV4-3
d_call: .
cdr3_nt: TGCGCCAGCAGCCAAGATAAAAATGGCAGGGGCGGAGAGCAGTACTTC
cdr3_aa: CASSQDKNGRGGEQYF